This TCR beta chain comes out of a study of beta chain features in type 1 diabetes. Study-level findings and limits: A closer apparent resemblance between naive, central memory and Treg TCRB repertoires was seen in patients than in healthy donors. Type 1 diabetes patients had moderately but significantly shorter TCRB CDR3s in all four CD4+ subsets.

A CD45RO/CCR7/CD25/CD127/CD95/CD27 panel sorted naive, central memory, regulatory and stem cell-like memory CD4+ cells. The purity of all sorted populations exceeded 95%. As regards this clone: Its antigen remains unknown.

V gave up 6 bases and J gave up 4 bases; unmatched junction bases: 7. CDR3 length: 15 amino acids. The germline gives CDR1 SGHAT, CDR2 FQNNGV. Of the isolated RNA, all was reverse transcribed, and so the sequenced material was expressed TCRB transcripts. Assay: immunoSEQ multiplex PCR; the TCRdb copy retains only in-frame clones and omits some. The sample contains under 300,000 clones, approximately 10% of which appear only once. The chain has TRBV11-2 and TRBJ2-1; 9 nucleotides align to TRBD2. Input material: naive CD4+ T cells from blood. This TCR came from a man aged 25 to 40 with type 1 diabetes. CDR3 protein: CASRSGTSLYNEQFF. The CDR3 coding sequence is TGTGCCAGCAGATCCGGGACTAGCCTTTACAATGAGCAGTTCTTC.